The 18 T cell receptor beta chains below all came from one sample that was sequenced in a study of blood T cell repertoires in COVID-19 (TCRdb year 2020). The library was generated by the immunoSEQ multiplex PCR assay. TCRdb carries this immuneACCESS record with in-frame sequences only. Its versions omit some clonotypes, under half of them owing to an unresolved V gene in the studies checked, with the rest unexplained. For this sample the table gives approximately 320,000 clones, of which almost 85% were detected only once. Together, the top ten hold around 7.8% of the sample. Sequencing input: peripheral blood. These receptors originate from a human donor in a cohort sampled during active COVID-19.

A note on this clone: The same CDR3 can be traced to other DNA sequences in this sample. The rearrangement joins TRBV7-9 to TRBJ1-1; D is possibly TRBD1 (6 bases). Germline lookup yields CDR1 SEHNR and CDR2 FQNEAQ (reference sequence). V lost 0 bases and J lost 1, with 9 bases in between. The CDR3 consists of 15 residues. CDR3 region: CASSLADRRNTEAFF. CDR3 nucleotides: TGTGCCAGCAGCTTAGCAGACAGGAGGAACACTGAAGCTTTCTTT.

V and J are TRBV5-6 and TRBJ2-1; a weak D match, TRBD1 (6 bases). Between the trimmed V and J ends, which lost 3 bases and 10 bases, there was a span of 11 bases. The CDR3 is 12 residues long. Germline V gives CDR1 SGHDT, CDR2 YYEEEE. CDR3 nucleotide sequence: TGTGCCAGCAGCTCGCTAGACAGGGAGCAGTTCTTC. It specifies CASSSLDREQFF.

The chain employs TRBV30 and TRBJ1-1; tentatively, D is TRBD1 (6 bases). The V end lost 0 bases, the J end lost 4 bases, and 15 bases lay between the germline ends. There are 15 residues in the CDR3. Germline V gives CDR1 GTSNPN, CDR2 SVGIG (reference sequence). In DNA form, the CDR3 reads TGTGCCTGGAGTGTCGGACAGAAAGGAGGCACTGAAGCTTTCTTT. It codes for CAWSVGQKGGTEAFF.

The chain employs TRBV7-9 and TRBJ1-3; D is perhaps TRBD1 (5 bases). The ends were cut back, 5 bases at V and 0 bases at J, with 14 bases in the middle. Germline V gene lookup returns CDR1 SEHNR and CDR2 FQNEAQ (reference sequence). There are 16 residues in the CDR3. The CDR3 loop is CASSLYTTDSGNTIYF. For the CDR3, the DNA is TGTGCCAGCAGCCTCTACACGACAGACTCTGGAAACACCATATATTTT. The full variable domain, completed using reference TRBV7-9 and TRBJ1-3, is DTGVSQNPRHKITKRGQNVTFRCDPISEHNRLYWYRQTLGQGPEFLTYFQNEAQLEKSRLLSDRFSAERPKGSFSTLEIQRTEQGDSAMYLCASSLYTTDSGNTIYFGEGSWLTVV.

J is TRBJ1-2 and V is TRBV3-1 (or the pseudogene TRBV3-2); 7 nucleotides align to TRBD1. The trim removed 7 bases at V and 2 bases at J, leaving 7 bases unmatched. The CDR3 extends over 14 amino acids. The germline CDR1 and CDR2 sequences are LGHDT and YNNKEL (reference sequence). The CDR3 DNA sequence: TGTGCCAGCACCCACAGGGGCGAGAACTATGGCTACACCTTC. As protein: CASTHRGENYGYTF.

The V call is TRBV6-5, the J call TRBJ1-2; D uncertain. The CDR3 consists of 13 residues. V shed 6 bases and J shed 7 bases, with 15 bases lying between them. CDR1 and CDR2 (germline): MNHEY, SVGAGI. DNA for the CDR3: TGTGCCAGCAGGACCGGAGGATCGGGTGGCTACACCTTC. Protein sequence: CASRTGGSGGYTF.

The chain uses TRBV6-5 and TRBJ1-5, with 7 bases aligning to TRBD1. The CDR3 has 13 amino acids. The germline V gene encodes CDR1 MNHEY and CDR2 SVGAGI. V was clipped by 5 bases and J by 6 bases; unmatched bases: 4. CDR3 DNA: TGTGCCAGCAGTCTACAGGGGTCTCAGCCCCAGCATTTT. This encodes CASSLQGSQPQHF.

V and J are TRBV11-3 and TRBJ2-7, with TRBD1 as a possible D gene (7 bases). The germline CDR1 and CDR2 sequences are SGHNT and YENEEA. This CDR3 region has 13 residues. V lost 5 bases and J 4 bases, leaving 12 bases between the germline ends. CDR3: CASSAGQLYEQYF. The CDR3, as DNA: TGTGCCAGCAGCGCGGGACAGCTATACGAGCAGTACTTC.

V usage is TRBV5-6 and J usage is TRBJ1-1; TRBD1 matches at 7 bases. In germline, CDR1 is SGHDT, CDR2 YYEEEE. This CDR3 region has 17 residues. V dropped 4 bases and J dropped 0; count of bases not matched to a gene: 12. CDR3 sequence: CASSPRQGRSMNTEAFF. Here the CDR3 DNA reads TGTGCCAGCAGCCCACGACAGGGAAGGAGTATGAACACTGAAGCTTTCTTT.

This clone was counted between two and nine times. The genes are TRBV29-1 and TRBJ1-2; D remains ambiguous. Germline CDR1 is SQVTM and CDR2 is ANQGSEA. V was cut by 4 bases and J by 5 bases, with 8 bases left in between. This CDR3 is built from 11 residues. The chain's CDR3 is CSVGLQYGYTF. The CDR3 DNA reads TGCAGCGTTGGACTGCAGTATGGCTACACCTTC.

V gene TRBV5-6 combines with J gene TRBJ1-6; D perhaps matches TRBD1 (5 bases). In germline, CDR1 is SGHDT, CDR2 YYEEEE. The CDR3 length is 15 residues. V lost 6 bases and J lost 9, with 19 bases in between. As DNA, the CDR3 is TGTGCCAGCACCCGGCGGGGTACGGGGGGTTCACCCCTCCACTTT. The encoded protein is CASTRRGTGGSPLHF.

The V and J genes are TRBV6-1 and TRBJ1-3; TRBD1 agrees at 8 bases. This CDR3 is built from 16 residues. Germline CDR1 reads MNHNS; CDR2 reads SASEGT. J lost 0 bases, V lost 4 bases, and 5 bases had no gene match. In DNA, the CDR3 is TGTGCCAGCAGTGTGTGGGACAGGATCTCTGGAAACACCATATATTTT. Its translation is CASSVWDRISGNTIYF.

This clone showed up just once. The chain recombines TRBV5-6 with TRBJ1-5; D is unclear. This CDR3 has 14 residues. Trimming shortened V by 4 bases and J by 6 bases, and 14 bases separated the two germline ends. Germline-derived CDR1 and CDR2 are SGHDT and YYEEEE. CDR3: CASSPRGRSQPQHF. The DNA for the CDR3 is TGTGCCAGCAGCCCGCGGGGTAGGAGTCAGCCCCAGCATTTT.

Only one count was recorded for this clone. The chain's CDR3 is CASSYKRQGSEQYF. The CDR3 nucleotides are TGTGCCAGCAGTTACAAACGACAGGGAAGCGAGCAGTACTTC. V is TRBV6-2 or TRBV6-3 and J is TRBJ2-7, with 7 bases that match TRBD1. Germline V gene lookup returns CDR1 MNHEY and CDR2 SVGEGT. The CDR3 runs to 14 residues. Unmatched junction bases numbered 7, after V lost 2 bases and J lost 6 bases.

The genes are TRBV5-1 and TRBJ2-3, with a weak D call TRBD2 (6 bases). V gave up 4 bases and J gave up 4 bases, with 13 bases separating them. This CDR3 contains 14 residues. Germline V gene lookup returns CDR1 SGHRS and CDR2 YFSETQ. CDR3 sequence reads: CASSGRLGADTQYF. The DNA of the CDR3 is TGCGCCAGCAGCGGGAGACTAGGTGCAGATACGCAGTATTTT.

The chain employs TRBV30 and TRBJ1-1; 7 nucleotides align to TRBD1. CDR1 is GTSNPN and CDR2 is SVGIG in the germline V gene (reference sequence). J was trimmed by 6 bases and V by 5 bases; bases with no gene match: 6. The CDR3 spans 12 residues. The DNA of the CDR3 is TGTGCCTGGGACAGGGACCGAGCTGAAGCTTTCTTT. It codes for CAWDRDRAEAFF.

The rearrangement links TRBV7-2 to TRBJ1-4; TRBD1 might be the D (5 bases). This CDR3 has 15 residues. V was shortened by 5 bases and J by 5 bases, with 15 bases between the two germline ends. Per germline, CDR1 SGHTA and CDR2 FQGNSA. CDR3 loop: CASSKTGTINEKLFF. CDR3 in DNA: TGTGCCAGCAGCAAAACCGGGACTATAAATGAAAAACTGTTTTTT.

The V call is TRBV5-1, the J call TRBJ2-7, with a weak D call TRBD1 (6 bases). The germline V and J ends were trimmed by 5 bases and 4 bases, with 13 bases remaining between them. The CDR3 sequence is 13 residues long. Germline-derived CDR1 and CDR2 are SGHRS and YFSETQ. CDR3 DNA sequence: TGCGCCAGCAGAGGGACAAGCACTTACGAGCAGTACTTC. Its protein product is CASRGTSTYEQYF.